The clone carrying this T cell receptor (beta chain) came up many times. Its target is unknown. Axillary draining lymph nodes of breast cancer patients supplied the node samples. In TCRdb, the multiplex PCR reads were re-called with MiXCR into one record per CDR3 protein. The sample records 150,000 to 200,000 distinct CDR3 sequences, around a third being singletons. The sample originates from a study of breast tumors, draining lymph nodes, adjacent tissues. Regarding the study as a whole: Tumors had less TCR diversity than lymph nodes, more than nontumor tissue. That most tumor T cells come from lymph nodes remained unproven. Luminal-like breast cancer showed significantly greater tumor-nontumor repertoire similarity than basal-like breast cancer did.

The CDR3 runs 18 residues. Germline loops: CDR1 SGHDN, CDR2 FVKESK. V was clipped by 0 bases and J by 2 bases; unmatched bases: 8. The sequence derives from a female donor with breast cancer. Some clones in this sample may be carry-over from other donors' samples. This chain connects TRBV14 to TRBJ2-5; TRBD2 agrees at 11 bases. The sample consisted of axillary lymph node tissue. In DNA form, the CDR3 reads TGTGCCAGCAGCCAAGAGTTCGGGAGACTAGCGGGACAAGAGACCCAGTACTTC. Residues: CASSQEFGRLAGQETQYF.